This T cell receptor beta chain was retrieved from a study of beta chain features in type 1 diabetes (dated by TCRdb to between 2018 and 2020). For the study in its entirety: Mean age, gender distribution, total cell number and subset yield were not different between patients and healthy donors. A total of roughly 100,000,000 sorted cells were examined across all samples, and the number of cells per subset was strongly correlated with RNA yield. In the study, TCRB repertoires of sorted circulating CD4+ T cell subsets from recently diagnosed type 1 diabetes patients were compared with those of matched healthy donors. Regulatory and stem cell-like memory subsets were obtained from only 8 patients and roughly 8 healthy donors, while naive and central memory subsets were obtained from all 28 donors. General findings and caveats noted by the study authors: Because cDNA was sequenced instead of genomic DNA, highly expressing activated cells could be over-represented, though the groups showed no difference in activation or CD3 levels. At VDJ recombination sites, type 1 diabetes patients had fewer insertions and more deleted nucleotides, which implies abnormalities in thymic rearrangement. Naive, central memory and regulatory TCRB repertoires appeared to be more similar among patients than among healthy donors. In all four CD4+ subsets, TCRB CDR3 length was moderately but significantly shorter in type 1 diabetes patients. PCR may preferentially amplify shorter templates, but because patient and control samples were amplified and corrected together, any resulting skew would affect both groups equally. Only small numbers of individuals were included in the HLA sub-analyses, which left unresolved whether HLA type had any influence on TCRB rearrangement.

In this sample, this clone turned up a few times. Its antigen is not yet known. Per-nucleotide qualities are absent, and no much larger clonotype sits a single base away. Its CDR3 holds 16 amino acids, cysteine through phenylalanine. Just the 48-base CDR3 DNA is kept, in frame starting at base 1. CDR1 is given as MGHDK and CDR2 as SYGVNS, both from the germline V gene. Deletion took 5 bases off V and 5 bases off J, with a span of 21 bases between the germline ends. Each donor gave one peripheral blood draw, roughly 110 mL on average, collected into heparinised tubes. A BD FACSAria II was used to sort naive, central memory, regulatory and stem cell-like memory CD4+ T cells with a panel that included CD45RO, CCR7, CD25, CD127, CD95 and CD27. A purity above 98% was achieved for all sorted populations. PBMCs were isolated right away by Lymphoprep density gradient centrifugation and were stained directly, without culture. So that batch effects would be minimized, each experiment stained and sorted samples in pairs, pairing one healthy donor with one patient.

All of the isolated RNA was reverse transcribed with the High Capacity cDNA Reverse Transcription Kit, so expressed TCRB transcripts were sequenced. Deep immunoSEQ sequencing was applied to naive, central memory and regulatory T cell samples, giving an average of approximately 4 million total reads per sample. Sorted cells were lysed in RLT buffer and RNA was extracted with DNase-treated RNeasy Micro or Mini kits, depending on cell number. Each cell subset was processed on its own to prevent cross-contamination, while patient and healthy donor samples were processed together. Using the immunoSEQ multiplex PCR, TCRB sequences were amplified from cDNA into 87-bp fragments spanning the CDR3 region. Sequencing of the amplicons was done on the Illumina HiSeq platform. As for the authors' bioinformatics: PCR bias was computationally corrected using synthetic template baselines, reads within Hamming distance 2 were collapsed, and singletons that could not be merged were discarded. Reads were aligned to IMGT to assign V, D and J genes, CDR3 length, and insertions or deletions at six rearrangement sites. Clonotype counts were normalized to sorted cell number within each subset before computing true diversity and Gini coefficients with the tcR R package. The overlap coefficient, calculated on TCRB nucleotide sequences, was used to measure repertoire sharing. Out-of-frame TCRB sequences from naive cells were analyzed as a proxy for the pre-selection repertoire. The table was pulled from immuneACCESS by TCRdb, which kept in-frame rearrangements only. Such tables lose some clones; where checked, under half of the loss comes from unresolved V genes, and the rest has no known cause. That table gives V, J and clone size, and the DNA gave D and trimming. For this sample the table gives 200,000 to 250,000 clones, of which roughly 13% were detected only once. Approximately 0.021% of the sample goes to the ten largest clones.

The sequence was obtained from a man aged 30 to 39 with type 1 diabetes. Sequencing was performed on naive CD4+ T cells from blood. The sample's cell subset or site label is to be understood as: true naive CD4+ T cells. In this chain, TRBV25-1 is recombined with TRBJ2-5, with the D segment identity uncertain. The nucleotide sequence is TGTGCCAGCAGTTTCTCGACGGAAGCCCCCAGGGAGACCCAGTACTTC. Protein translation: CASSFSTEAPRETQYF. Extended through the reference TRBV25-1 and TRBJ2-5 proteins, this CDR3 yields the full variable domain: EADIYQTPRYLVIGTGKKITLECSQTMGHDKMYWYQQDPGMELHLIHYSYGVNSTEKGDLSSESTVSRIRTEHFPLTLESARPSHTSQYLCASSFSTEAPRETQYFGPGTRLLVL.